Below, one TCR beta chain is given with its context. The antigen is unknown. The data stem from a study of T-cell memory formation after mild COVID-19. Overall study results and limits: Cross-reactive memory appears to have joined, as suggested by some responding clones showing up in pre-infection memory. Second-wave clones with a day 37 peak had unconfirmed SARS-CoV-2 specificity.

Germline V lookup: CDR1 SGHNT, CDR2 YYREEE (reference sequence). The CDR3 runs 15 residues. V was pared by 4 bases and J by 4 bases, with 17 bases between. Constant-segment primers were used for 5'RACE, and the resulting TCR alpha and TCR beta cDNA libraries carried sample barcodes and UMIs. TCRdb analysed the 5' RACE reads with MiXCR anew, one entry per CDR3 protein. Among 500,000 to 650,000 distinct CDR3 sequences listed, approximately 21% were seen once. Sequencing was performed on PBMCs or a T cell subset sorted from them (not recorded which). V is TRBV5-4 and J is TRBJ1-2, with a tentative D call TRBD1 (5 bases). The TCR originated in an adult woman who had mild COVID-19 (a few samples of this study predate the infection). Cell type and time point are not known. The CDR3 spells CASSERQSAVYGYTF. CDR3 sequence (DNA): TGTGCCAGCAGCGAGAGACAGTCGGCCGTCTATGGCTACACCTTC.